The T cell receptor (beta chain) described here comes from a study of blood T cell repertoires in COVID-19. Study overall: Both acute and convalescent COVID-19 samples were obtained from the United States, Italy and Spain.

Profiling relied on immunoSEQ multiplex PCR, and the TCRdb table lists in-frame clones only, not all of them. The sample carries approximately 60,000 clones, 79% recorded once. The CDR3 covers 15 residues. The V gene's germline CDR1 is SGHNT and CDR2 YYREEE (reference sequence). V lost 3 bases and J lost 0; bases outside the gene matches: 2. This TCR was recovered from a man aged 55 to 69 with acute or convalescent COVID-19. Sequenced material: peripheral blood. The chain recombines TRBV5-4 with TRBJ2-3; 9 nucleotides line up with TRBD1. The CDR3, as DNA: TGTGCCAGCAGCTGGGACAGGGTTAGCACAGATACGCAGTATTTT. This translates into CASSWDRVSTDTQYF. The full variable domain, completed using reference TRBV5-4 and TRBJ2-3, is ETGVTQSPTHLIKTRGQQVTLRCSSQSGHNTVSWYQQALGQGPQFIFQYYREEENGRGNFPPRFSGLQFPNYSSELNVNALELDDSALYLCASSWDRVSTDTQYFGPGTRLTVL.